Listed here are 24 T cell receptor beta chains from one sample, sequenced in a study of shared clonotypes between healthy human individuals. Measured with immunoSEQ multiplex PCR; TCRdb has only the in-frame clones, and not every one. The table has 400,000 or so clones, just over 95% seen once. The material sequenced was memory CD8+ T cells sorted from blood. Subset here: CD45RO+ cells pooled with CCR7-negative TemRA cells. These receptors all stem from a young man in good health.

V gene TRBV28 combines with J gene TRBJ2-1; D not resolved. V shed 0 bases and J shed 2 bases, with 11 bases lying between them. Germline V gene sequence: CDR1 MDHEN, CDR2 SYDVKM. The CDR3 totals 16 residues. Here the CDR3 DNA reads TGTGCCAGCAGTTTATGGACAACCAACCCCTACAATGAGCAGTTCTTC. Translating gives CASSLWTTNPYNEQFF.

The chain recombines TRBV9 with TRBJ2-1; TRBD2 matches at 10 bases. CDR3 length: 14 amino acids. The germline V gene has CDR1 SGDLS and CDR2 YYNGEE. The ends lost 2 bases at V and 6 bases at J; junction bases unmatched: 2. The CDR3 reads CASSVGLAANEQFF. CDR3 bases: TGTGCCAGCAGCGTTGGACTAGCGGCCAATGAGCAGTTCTTC.

The V call is TRBV7-2, the J call TRBJ2-7; D gene ambiguous. The germline V and J ends were trimmed by 5 bases and 2 bases, with 16 bases remaining between them. The CDR3 runs 15 residues. Per the germline V gene, CDR1 is SGHTA and CDR2 is FQGNSA. The CDR3 spells CASSPARELPYEQYF. The CDR3 DNA follows: TGTGCCAGCAGCCCAGCAAGGGAATTACCCTACGAGCAGTACTTC.

This chain uses TRBV18 with TRBJ1-6, with D hard to call. Deletions cut 3 bases from V and 8 bases from J, with 17 bases between. Germline CDR1 KGHSH, CDR2 LQKENI. The CDR3 length is 16 residues. CDR3: CASSPQPSHDHSPLHF. The CDR3, as DNA: TGTGCCAGCTCACCGCAGCCCTCCCACGACCATTCACCCCTCCACTTT.

In its sample, this clone was seen once. The chain combines TRBV29-1 with TRBJ2-7; the D gene is possibly TRBD1 (5 bases). The V gene lost 4 bases and the J gene lost 5 bases, with 15 bases spanning the gap. The germline CDR1 and CDR2 sequences are SQVTM and ANQGSEA. This CDR3 contains 13 residues. As DNA, the CDR3 is TGCAGCGTTGTCTTCCCAGGGATAAACGAGCAGTACTTC. Encoded protein: CSVVFPGINEQYF.

This chain links TRBV28 with TRBJ2-7; unclear D gene. This CDR3 comprises 13 residues. Trimming left V 10 bases short and J 1 base short, with 14 bases between. Germline loops: CDR1 MDHEN, CDR2 SYDVKM. CDR3 DNA sequence: TGTGCCATCTCCCTCAAAGGTTCCTACGAGCAGTACTTC. Translated, it gives CAISLKGSYEQYF.

The chain uses TRBV10-3 and TRBJ2-7, with a possible D match to TRBD1 (5 bases). CDR3 length: 12 residues. Trimming removed 6 bases from V and 5 bases from J, with 11 bases in between. Germline CDR1 and CDR2: ENHRY and SYGVKD. The CDR3 region is CAISPTGNEQYF. The CDR3, as DNA: TGTGCCATCAGCCCTACAGGAAACGAGCAGTACTTC.

The V call is TRBV6-1, the J call TRBJ2-5; D gene unclear. The germline V and J ends were trimmed by 5 bases and 7 bases, with 17 bases remaining between them. Germline V gene lookup returns CDR1 MNHNS and CDR2 SASEGT. This CDR3 is 14 amino acids long. The CDR3 DNA sequence: TGTGCCAGCAGTCTAGGCGACCTGGGTCGGACCCAGTACTTC. The encoded protein is CASSLGDLGRTQYF.

The chain has TRBV10-3 and TRBJ2-2; perhaps TRBD1 as D (5 bases). The CDR3 has 13 residues. The V gene's germline CDR1 is ENHRY and CDR2 SYGVKD. V lost 0 bases, J lost 6 bases, and 5 bases lay in between. Here the CDR3 DNA reads TGTGCCATCAGTGAGTCAGGGGCCGGGGAGCTGTTTTTT. Amino acids: CAISESGAGELFF.

V usage is TRBV6-1 and J usage is TRBJ2-1; a weak D match, TRBD2 (6 bases). Germline CDR1 and CDR2: MNHNS and SASEGT. CDR3 length: 12 amino acids. With 11 bases removed from V and 5 bases from J, the gap between germline ends came to 13 bases. CDR3 coding DNA: TGTGCCTTGTCTAGCGCCCACAATGAGCAGTTCTTC. Amino acids: CALSSAHNEQFF.

The chain uses TRBV28 and TRBJ1-2; unclear D gene. The V gene's germline CDR1 is MDHEN and CDR2 SYDVKM. Trimming took off 5 bases at V and 7 bases at J, with 14 bases between the two ends. This CDR3 spans 13 amino acids. The CDR3 here is CASSPPRASGYTF. As DNA, the CDR3 is TGTGCCAGCAGTCCCCCTAGGGCCTCTGGCTACACCTTC.

The chain combines TRBV6-4 with TRBJ2-5; D gene uncertain. V was pared by 6 bases and J by 3 bases, with 11 bases between. This CDR3 is 13 amino acids long. Germline CDR1 MRHNA, CDR2 SNTAGT. Here the CDR3 DNA reads TGTGCCAGCAGCAGAACTCTCGAAGAGACCCAGTACTTC. Amino acid sequence: CASSRTLEETQYF.

This rearrangement joins TRBV9 to TRBJ2-7; 9 bases are a match to TRBD2. Germline CDR1 is SGDLS and CDR2 is YYNGEE. The CDR3 totals 16 residues. The ends lost 3 bases at V and 0 bases at J; junction bases unmatched: 7. The CDR3 protein is CASSGLAGSSSYEQYF. Here the CDR3 DNA reads TGTGCCAGCAGCGGCCTAGCGGGGTCGAGCTCCTACGAGCAGTACTTC.

The chain recombines TRBV25-1 with TRBJ2-1, with D unresolved. The CDR3 sequence is 13 residues long. Germline CDR1 MGHDK, CDR2 SYGVNS. Trimming removed 3 bases at V and 8 bases at J, with 11 bases between. The CDR3 bases are TGTGCCAGCAGTGACGCCCCCCCCTATGAGCAGTTCTTC. This encodes CASSDAPPYEQFF.

The rearrangement uses TRBV6-5 and TRBJ2-7; D may be TRBD1 or TRBD2 (5 bases each). The V end lost 6 bases, the J end lost 1 base, and 10 bases lay between the germline ends. The CDR3 runs to 13 residues. Per the germline V gene, CDR1 is MNHEY and CDR2 is SVGAGI. For the CDR3, the DNA is TGTGCCAGCAGCGAGGGGTGGTCCTACGAGCAGTACTTC. Translation gives CASSEGWSYEQYF.

The gene calls are TRBV30 and TRBJ2-2; D perhaps matches TRBD2 (6 bases). The CDR3 covers 14 residues. CDR1 and CDR2 from the germline V gene are GTSNPN and SVGIG (reference sequence). V was pared by 0 bases and J by 4 bases, with 9 bases between. The CDR3 DNA follows: TGTGCCTGGAGTGTTGGAGCGGGCACCGGGGAGCTGTTTTTT. Translation gives CAWSVGAGTGELFF.

This rearrangement joins TRBV1 to TRBJ2-1; TRBD2, the table's D call, was not compared with the DNA. TRBV1 is given as a pseudogene. The CDR3 contains 16 residues. The CDR3 reads CTSSQILAGGDNEQFF. The CDR3 nucleotides read TGCACCAGCAGCCAGATACTAGCGGGAGGGGACAATGAGCAGTTCTTC.

The genes are TRBV5-1 and TRBJ2-2; TRBD2 matches at 11 bases. V was clipped by 4 bases and J by 1 base; unmatched bases: 6. The CDR3 runs 17 residues. Germline V lookup: CDR1 SGHRS, CDR2 YFSETQ. CDR3 residues: CASSRGLAVENTGELFF. As DNA, the CDR3 is TGCGCCAGCAGCAGGGGACTAGCGGTAGAGAACACCGGGGAGCTGTTTTTT. Supplemented by reference TRBV5-1 and TRBJ2-2, the full variable domain reads KAGVTQTPRYLIKTRGQQVTLSCSPISGHRSVSWYQQTPGQGLQFLFEYFSETQRNKGNFPGRFSGRQFSNSRSEMNVSTLELGDSALYLCASSRGLAVENTGELFFGEGSRLTVL.

The chain uses TRBV4-2 and TRBJ1-2; D not resolved. V lost 1 base and J lost 3, with 9 bases in between. The CDR3 is made up of 14 amino acids. The germline CDR1 and CDR2 sequences are LGHNA and YNFKEQ. The CDR3 spells CASSQGPTDYGYTF. CDR3 bases: TGTGCCAGCAGCCAAGGACCGACCGACTATGGCTACACCTTC.

CDR3 in amino acids: CASSVGPQDTDTQYF. In DNA form, the CDR3 reads TGTGCCAGCAGCGTTGGACCACAGGACACAGATACGCAGTATTTT. The rearrangement joins TRBV11-2 to TRBJ2-3; the D gene is possibly TRBD1 (5 bases). V was clipped by 5 bases and J by 2 bases, with 14 bases between them. CDR1 is SGHAT, CDR2 FQNNGV, per germline. The CDR3 is 15 residues long.

This rearrangement joins TRBV7-2 to TRBJ2-3, with D perhaps given as TRBD1 or TRBD2 (6 bases each). Trimming took off 8 bases at V and 1 base at J, with 22 bases between the two ends. The CDR3 has 17 amino acids. The germline V gene has CDR1 SGHTA and CDR2 FQGNSA. CDR3 sequence (DNA): TGTGCCAGCCAAGGATGGGGGCCGGGACTCCGCACAGATACGCAGTATTTT. Translated, it gives CASQGWGPGLRTDTQYF. The full variable domain, completed using reference TRBV7-2 and TRBJ2-3, is GAGVSQSPSNKVTEKGKDVELRCDPISGHTALYWYRQSLGQGLEFLIYFQGNSAPDKSGLPSDRFSAERTGGSVSTLTIQRTQQEDSAVYLCASQGWGPGLRTDTQYFGPGTRLTVL.

This clone was counted a single time. V and J are TRBV19 and TRBJ2-4; a weak D match, TRBD2 (5 bases). The CDR3 spans 17 residues. Germline-derived CDR1 and CDR2 are LNHDA and SQIVND (reference sequence). The V and J ends lost 4 bases and 2 bases respectively, with 18 bases between them. For the CDR3, the DNA is TGTGCCAGTAGTACCGCCTCGGGCGGGCAAACCAAAAACATTCAGTACTTC. Residues: CASSTASGGQTKNIQYF.

The chain employs TRBV11-3 and TRBJ2-4; 12 positions match TRBD1. Germline trimming cut 5 bases from V and 0 bases from J; bases unmatched to any gene: 11. Germline assignment: CDR1 SGHNT and CDR2 YENEEA. This CDR3 region has 19 residues. DNA of the CDR3: TGTGCCAGCAGCCCCCGGGGACAGGGGGCAGGAGGAGCCAAAAACATTCAGTACTTC. It specifies CASSPRGQGAGGAKNIQYF.

This clone was detected only once. This rearrangement joins TRBV7-8 to TRBJ2-1; no reliable D call. Germline V CDR1 and CDR2: SGHVS, FQNEAQ. Trimming shortened V by 4 bases and J by 6 bases, and 4 bases separated the two germline ends. The CDR3 covers 11 residues. Written as DNA, the CDR3 is TGTGCCAGCAGCTCTTTCAATGAGCAGTTCTTC. Translation gives CASSSFNEQFF.